Listed below are T cell receptor beta chains from one sample, sequenced in a study of Graves' ophthalmopathy and Graves' hyperthyroidism. TCRdb fed the multiplex PCR reads into MiXCR, producing one record per CDR3 protein. Among a few hundred thousand distinct CDR3 sequences, about 17% were seen once, and the ten largest hold roughly 12%. The sample taken for sequencing was peripheral blood. These receptors were obtained from an adult man with Graves' ophthalmopathy. Each CDR3 is given with its conserved first and last residue. The D gene is left open where the match is weak. Expanded clones get a size class; other rows say once, few or many, or leave the size out.

j_call clone_size v_call d_call cdr3_nt cdr3_aa
TRBJ1-2 many TRBV6-5 NA TGTGCCAGCGGGGGGGGGAGTCGCTATGGCTACACCTTC CASGGGSRYGYTF
TRBJ2-5 many TRBV6-1 TRBD1 TGTGCCAGCAGTGAAGGGGGGACAGGGCTCCAAGAGACCCAGTACTTC CASSEGGTGLQETQYF
TRBJ1-6 once TRBV30 NA TGTGCCTGGAGTGTGATGGCGGGTTCACCCCTCCACTTT CAWSVMAGSPLHF
TRBJ1-1 few TRBV28 NA TGTGCCAGCAGTTTAAGGGCCGGAAACACTGAAGCTTTCTTT CASSLRAGNTEAFF
TRBJ1-2 NA TRBV7-8 NA TGTGCCAGCAGCTTTGACAGCGGAGGCGGCTACACCTTC CASSFDSGGGYTF
TRBJ2-7 many TRBV7-8 NA TGTGCCAGCAGCTTAGCTCAGGGTATCTACGAGCAGTACTTC CASSLAQGIYEQYF
TRBJ2-7 NA TRBV7-8 TRBD2 TGTGCCAGCAGCTCCCAGACTAGCGGGAGGGTAATCTACGAGCAGTACTTC CASSSQTSGRVIYEQYF
TRBJ1-1 many TRBV7-9 NA TGTGCCAGCAGCTTTCCACCCATGAACACTGAAGCTTTCTTT CASSFPPMNTEAFF
TRBJ2-7 many TRBV10-2 TRBD2 TGCGCCAGCAGACAGTTCCCGGGACTAGCGGGAGGGCCGAGCTCCTACGAGCAGTACTTC CASRQFPGLAGGPSSYEQYF
TRBJ2-5 many TRBV6-2/TRBV6-3 NA TGTGCCAGCAGTTACTCGAGAGGGCAAGGAGGGATGCCCCAGTACTTC CASSYSRGQGGMPQYF
TRBJ1-1 many TRBV29-1 NA TGCAGCGTTGAATCCCTTGGAGCTTTCTTT CSVESLGAFF
TRBJ2-7 many TRBV19 TRBD2 TGTGCCAGCAGCCCAAGTGCAGCGGGGAGCTCCTACGAGCAGTACTTC CASSPSAAGSSYEQYF
TRBJ2-5 many TRBV24-1 TRBD2 TGTGCCACCAGTGGTAGCGGGGTCCAGTACCAAGAGACCCAGTACTTC CATSGSGVQYQETQYF
TRBJ1-5 many TRBV20-1 NA TGCAGTGCTAGAGTGGGGACCCATCAGCCCCAGCATTTT CSARVGTHQPQHF
TRBJ1-3 few TRBV30 NA TGTGCCTGGAACAAGAGGCTCTCTGGAAACACCATATATTTT CAWNKRLSGNTIYF
TRBJ2-4 many TRBV11-2 TRBD2 TGTGCCAGCAGCTTAGACGGGCTAGCGGGGGTGGCCAAAAACATTCAGTACTTC CASSLDGLAGVAKNIQYF
TRBJ1-2 once TRBV29-1 NA TGCAGCGCCGGACCGGGGAAAAACTATGGCTACAACTTC CSAGPGKNYGYNF
TRBJ2-7 NA TRBV10-3 NA TGTGCTGTGTTCGGCTCCTACGAGCAGTACTTC CAVFGSYEQYF
TRBJ2-4 many TRBV4-3 NA TGCGCCAGCAGCCAGTGGTTCCAGGGGGGATCCAAAAACATTCAGTACTTC CASSQWFQGGSKNIQYF
TRBJ2-5 many TRBV10-3 TRBD1 TGTGCCATCAGTGGCCCGACAGGGGGGGTCCAAGAGACCCAGTACTTC CAISGPTGGVQETQYF
TRBJ2-4 many TRBV12-3/TRBV12-4 TRBD1 TGTGCCAGCAGTTTGGGTGTCGGGGACAGGGATTCGTTC CASSLGVGDRDSF
TRBJ2-7 many TRBV5-1 TRBD2 TGCGCCAGCAGCCGTTCTAGCGGATCCTACGAGCAGTACTTC CASSRSSGSYEQYF
TRBJ2-5 many TRBV2 NA TGTGCCAGCAGTGAGACAGAGGCCCAAGAGACCCAGTACTTC CASSETEAQETQYF
TRBJ2-7 many TRBV2 TRBD2 TGTGCCAGCTTAAGGGCGGGAGGTTCCTACGAGCAGTACTTC CASLRAGGSYEQYF
TRBJ2-7 many TRBV20-1 TRBD2 TGCAGTGCTTCCCCCGGACTAGCGGGAGGAAGCTCCTACGAGCAGTACTTC CSASPGLAGGSSYEQYF